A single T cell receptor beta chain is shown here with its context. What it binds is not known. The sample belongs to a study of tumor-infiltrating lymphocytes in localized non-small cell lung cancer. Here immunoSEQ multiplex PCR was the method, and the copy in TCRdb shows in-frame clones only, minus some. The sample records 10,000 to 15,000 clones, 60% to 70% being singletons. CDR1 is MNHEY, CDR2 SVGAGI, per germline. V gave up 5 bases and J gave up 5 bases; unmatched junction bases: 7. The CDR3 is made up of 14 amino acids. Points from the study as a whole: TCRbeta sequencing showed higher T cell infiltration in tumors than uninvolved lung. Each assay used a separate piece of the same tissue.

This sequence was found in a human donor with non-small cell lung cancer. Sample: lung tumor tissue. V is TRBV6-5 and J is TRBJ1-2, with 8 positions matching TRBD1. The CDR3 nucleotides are TGTGCCAGCAGTCAACAGGGGGACTTGTATGGCTACACCTTC. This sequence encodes CASSQQGDLYGYTF.